This T cell receptor (beta chain) was found in a study of T cell clonality in common variable immunodeficiency. V gave up 6 bases and J gave up 5 bases, with 13 bases separating them. Germline V CDR1 and CDR2: DFQATT, SNEGSKA (reference sequence). This CDR3 is built from 12 residues. Study-wide results and caveats: Authors noted CVID clonality's cause needs subpopulation repertoire sequencing. Fewer TCRbeta clones were shared among CVID subjects than controls. Reportedly, TCR beta sequences from common variable immunodeficiency showed fewer deletions and N-nucleotide insertions.

Generated by immunoSEQ multiplex PCR, the TCRdb table keeps only in-frame clones and is missing some. The sample has roughly 48,000 clones, none seen only once. Each donor provided roughly 4.5 to 9 ml of heparinized whole blood. This clone showed up many times. What it binds is not known. The read terminates 3 residues ahead of where the CDR3 ends, so the germline J gene completes it. V gene TRBV20-1 combines with J gene TRBJ2-5; D perhaps matches TRBD2 (5 bases). The clonotype originates from a person between 18 and 75 years old in good health. The sequenced sample was peripheral blood mononuclear cells. CDR3 sequence reads: CSAPAVAETQYF. The CDR3 bases that were read are TGCAGTGCGCCAGCGGTTGCGGAGACC.